This TCR beta chain was sequenced for a study of OX40 agonist ivuxolimab in advanced cancers. Turning to the overall study: Ivuxolimab, which targeted the costimulatory receptor OX40 (CD134), was an agonistic, fully human IgG2 monoclonal antibody. Intravenous ivuxolimab was administered to patients every 2 weeks at six dose levels: 0.01, 0.1, 0.3, 1.5, 3 and 10 mg/kg. The monotherapy dose-escalation portion (N of about 50 patients) of the phase I ivuxolimab trial is reported in the paper. Peripheral TCRbeta sequencing aimed to test whether ivuxolimab altered TCR sequence diversity and caused clonal T-cell expansion. Three dose-escalation patients achieved partial responses, one with hepatocellular carcinoma and two with cutaneous melanoma. The dose-escalation cohort was 82.7% male with a mean age of about 65 years, ranging from about 20 to 80. Of the roughly 54 dose-escalation patients, hepatocellular carcinoma was present in 19, melanoma in roughly 15, renal cell carcinoma in 9 and head and neck cancer in 9. Patients were allowed to have had prior anti-PD-1, anti-PD-L1 or anti-CTLA-4 therapy, and approximately 40% of the dose-escalation patients had been treated with checkpoint inhibitors.

V loses 3 bases, J loses 4 bases, and the germline ends lie 7 bases apart. The CDR3 spans 13 residues, from the cysteine through the phenylalanine. Just CDR3 DNA is preserved here, 39 bases in frame from base 1. CDR1 and CDR2 are drawn from the germline V gene (reference sequence): LNHDA, SQIVND. To sequence the TCRbeta CDR3 region, genomic DNA was isolated from the sorted cells. The immunoSEQ Assay was used for sequencing of TCRbeta CDR3 regions. Not all clones reach the TCRdb copy of this immuneACCESS table, which keeps in-frame sequences only. Checked studies attribute under half of the gap to unresolved V genes and leave the rest unexplained. Here the sample has about 72,000 clones; approximately 86% occur a single time. The top ten constitute roughly 1.3% of the sample. The trial excluded patients who had a history of autoimmune disease or were on systemic immunosuppression. Peripheral blood for TCR sequencing was collected from all dose cohorts at baseline, on cycle 4 day 1, and on cycle 7 day 1. The samples were taken from a phase I, first-in-human, multicenter, open-label dose-escalation trial of ivuxolimab. The trial enrolled adults with locally advanced or metastatic head and neck squamous cell, hepatocellular, melanoma or renal cell carcinoma. Before TCR sequencing, CD4+ T cells and CD8+ T cells from peripheral blood were sorted into separate populations.

About this clone itself: No cognate antigen has been identified for it. No clone much larger than this one lies a single base away; base qualities are absent.

Here is what the overall study found, with its caveats: In the 0.1-3.0 mg/kg groups, partial responders had among the lowest normalized peripheral clonal expansion, particularly in CD8+ T cells. At doses from 0.1 to 3.0 mg/kg, clonal expansion was seen in both CD4+ and CD8+ blood T cells between baseline and week 6. Low levels of normalized T-cell clonal expansion were also seen in some patients who did not respond. The antigen specificity of the peripheral T cells that underwent clonal expansion was not determined. After ivuxolimab, CD8+ T cells had more expanded clones than CD4+ T cells on average.

Sequencing was performed on CD4+ or CD8+ T cells sorted from blood, taken in a trial of the OX40 agonist ivuxolimab. The sequence was obtained from an adult with an advanced solid tumor such as melanoma, head and neck, liver or kidney cancer. The chain is assembled from TRBV19 and TRBJ2-1, with no confident D gene call. The sequenced DNA is TGTGCCAGTAGTATCCAGAGGTACAATGAGCAGTTCTTC. The translation is CASSIQRYNEQFF.